This TCR beta chain originates from a study of cytomegalovirus exposure and HLA in healthy donors. Comment on this clone: The antigen is unknown. The identical CDR3 is also encoded by other nucleotide sequences in the sample.

General observations from the study: Near-uniform donor sequencing depth was presumed by presence/absence analyses.

In the PCR, 60 Vbeta and 13 Jbeta primers were used. Method: immunoSEQ multiplex PCR; TCRdb's copy keeps in-frame clones and lacks some. The sample lists about 120,000 clones; roughly 70% were seen once. This sequence originates from a woman under 30 in good health and CMV-seronegative. Sequencing input: PBMCs.

For the CDR3, the DNA is TGTGCCAGCCGACAGGGGGGAGGAAACACCATATATTTT. Amino acids: CASRQGGGNTIYF. V gene TRBV28 combines with J gene TRBJ1-3; 9 positions match TRBD1. V lost 8 bases and J lost 4; bases outside the gene matches: 3. The germline CDR1 and CDR2 sequences are MDHEN and SYDVKM. The CDR3 is 13 residues long.